This T cell receptor beta chain appears in the sequencing data of a study of blood T cell repertoires in COVID-19. In the study overall: COVID-19 samples, acute and convalescent, were from the United States, Italy and Spain. The cDNA or gDNA used as material had been derived from T cells, B-cell-depleted T cells, or PBMCs.

The CDR3 extends over 12 amino acids. V was pared by 8 bases and J by 5 bases, with 12 bases between. From germline, CDR1 is MNHEY and CDR2 SVGAGI. Original data processing: How many nucleated cells were present was estimated from reference gene primer amplification. Assay: immunoSEQ multiplex PCR; the TCRdb copy retains only in-frame clones and omits some. For V, J and clone size, that table is used; D and trimming come from the DNA. The table shows some 70,000 clones, with approximately 88% occurring only once. The rearrangement links TRBV6-5 to TRBJ1-2; D is possibly TRBD1 (5 bases). The clonotype comes from a woman aged 65 to 85 with acute or convalescent COVID-19. The material sequenced was peripheral blood. Here the CDR3 reads CASAGPGYGYTF. In DNA, the CDR3 is TGTGCCAGCGCGGGGCCAGGGTATGGCTACACCTTC.